The rows below give T cell receptor beta chains drawn from one sample of a study of identical twins. MiXCR was run by TCRdb on the 5' RACE reads, yielding one entry per CDR3 protein. This table has approximately 500,000 distinct CDR3 sequences, roughly 24% appearing once. Another study also made use of these data, one on T cells expressing NK-cell markers.

Input material: CD4+ T cells sorted from blood. These receptors came from a woman in her late teens or twenties in good health. Each CDR3 is given with its conserved first and last residue. A D gene is named only where the DNA matches it firmly. The size field is filled for only some rows; it gives once, few, many or a size class.

clone_size j_call d_call v_call cdr3_nt cdr3_aa
- TRBJ2-1 TRBD1 TRBV7-2 TGTGCCAGCAGCCGGGACAGGGGGATGAATGAGCAGTTCTTC CASSRDRGMNEQFF
- TRBJ2-1 - TRBV9 TGTGCCAGCAGCTTGATAGCCAATGAGCAGTTCTTC CASSLIANEQFF
- TRBJ2-2 - TRBV7-2 TGTGCCAGCAGCTTTCCCACCGTCACCGGGGAGCTGTTTTTT CASSFPTVTGELFF
- TRBJ1-4 - TRBV5-1 TGCGCCAGCAGCTGGGACATTAATGAAAAACTGTTTTTT CASSWDINEKLFF
- TRBJ1-1 - TRBV20-1 TGCAGTGCTAGAGAGTATTCCCTGGATGCTTTCTTT CSAREYSLDAFF
- TRBJ1-1 TRBD1 TRBV5-1 TGCGCCAGCAGCGCCACAGGGGTGGGGAACACTGAAGCTTTCTTT CASSATGVGNTEAFF
- TRBJ2-3 - TRBV19 TGTGCCAGTAGTACCGGTGCAGCTGATACGCAGTATTTT CASSTGAADTQYF
- TRBJ1-2 - TRBV20-1 TGCAGTGTTAGACCGGGGGCCTATGGCTACACCTTC CSVRPGAYGYTF
few TRBJ2-1 - TRBV7-2 TGTGCCAGCAGCCTCCGGGACGGCAGACCCCAGTTCTTC CASSLRDGRPQFF
- TRBJ1-5 - TRBV12-5 TGTGCTAGTGGTTTGGGACTTGGGGCCCCGGGAGGCAATCAGCCCCAGCATTTT CASGLGLGAPGGNQPQHF
medium-sized TRBJ2-1 - TRBV20-1 TGCAGTGCTAGGATTGGAGGGCCTTATGAGCAGTTCTTC CSARIGGPYEQFF
few TRBJ2-2 TRBD2 TRBV10-3 TGTGCCATCAGGCCGACATCGGGGGGGTCGAACACCGGGGAGCTGTTTTTT CAIRPTSGGSNTGELFF
few TRBJ2-3 TRBD2 TRBV4-3 TGCGCCAGCAGCCTCCGTCCAAGCGGGAGATCAGATACGCAGTATTTT CASSLRPSGRSDTQYF
few TRBJ2-3 - TRBV6-2/TRBV6-3 TGTGCCAGCAGTTGGGGCCGGGCAGATACGCAGTATTTT CASSWGRADTQYF
few TRBJ2-2 TRBD1 TRBV11-2 TGTGCCAGCAGACAGGACAGGATTAGCGGGGAGCTGTTTTTT CASRQDRISGELFF
few TRBJ2-3 TRBD2 TRBV7-2 TGTGCCAGCAGCTTAGCTCGGACTAGCGGAGCGAGCACAGATACGCAGTATTTT CASSLARTSGASTDTQYF
few TRBJ2-7 TRBD1 TRBV18 TGTGCCAGCTCCTCTGAAAGGGGGCGGCTCTACGAGCAGTACTTC CASSSERGRLYEQYF
- TRBJ2-5 - TRBV20-1 TGCAGTGCTAGAGATTGGGGGGCGGGGAATCAAGAGACCCAGTACTTC CSARDWGAGNQETQYF
many TRBJ2-2 - TRBV12-3/TRBV12-4 TGTGCAACACTGAAACAGAACACCGGGGAGCTGTTTTTT CATLKQNTGELFF
few TRBJ2-3 TRBD2 TRBV6-1 TGTGCCAGCACCAAACGGACTAGCCCCGCAGATACGCAGTATTTT CASTKRTSPADTQYF
few TRBJ2-5 - TRBV3-1 TGTGCCAGCAGCCCCTATGACATTCGGCAAGAGACCCAGTACTTC CASSPYDIRQETQYF
few TRBJ2-1 - TRBV5-1 TGCGCCAGCAGCCCATACTCAAAGAGCTCCTACAATGAGCAGTTCTTC CASSPYSKSSYNEQFF
- TRBJ2-1 - TRBV11-2 TGTGCCAGCAGCTTACAGGGCGGGCGGGGAGACTACAATGAGCAGTTCTTC CASSLQGGRGDYNEQFF
few TRBJ2-7 - TRBV6-2/TRBV6-3 TGTGCCAGCAGTTACTCGACAGCCTACTCCTACGAGCAGTACTTC CASSYSTAYSYEQYF
many TRBJ2-7 TRBD2 TRBV7-2 TGTGCCAGCAGCTCACTAGCGAGCTCCTACGAGCAGTACTTC CASSSLASSYEQYF
- TRBJ2-3 - TRBV20-1 TGCAGTGCTCAGTCCGGGACGGTGACAGATACGCAGTATTTT CSAQSGTVTDTQYF
many TRBJ2-3 - TRBV5-6 TGTGCCAGCAGCTTGCCTCAGGGCACAGATACGCAGTATTTT CASSLPQGTDTQYF
few TRBJ2-3 TRBD1 TRBV5-1 TGCGCCAGCAGCCCGACTCCCGGGACAGGGGTCCCAGATACGCAGTATTTT CASSPTPGTGVPDTQYF
- TRBJ2-5 - TRBV5-1 TGCGCCAGCAGCTTGATCGGTATGGGAGAGACCCAGTACTTC CASSLIGMGETQYF
- TRBJ2-5 - TRBV20-1 TGCAGTGCTAGTCCGCGGAGGGGGTACGAGGAGACCCAGTACTTC CSASPRRGYEETQYF
- TRBJ2-1 - TRBV12-3/TRBV12-4 TGTGCCAGCAGTCCGGCAACGGTGTACAATGAGCAGTTCTTC CASSPATVYNEQFF
few TRBJ2-3 TRBD2 TRBV5-1 TGCGCCAGCAGCTCCGGGACTACCGGGGATACGCAGTATTTT CASSSGTTGDTQYF
- TRBJ2-3 - TRBV12-3/TRBV12-4 TGTGCCAGCAGTTTGCGGGCCCTAGATACGCAGTATTTT CASSLRALDTQYF
- TRBJ2-5 - TRBV21-1 TGTGCCAGCAGCAAAGTCCCTAGCGGGGGTCAAGAGACCCAGTACTTC CASSKVPSGGQETQYF
- TRBJ2-2 - TRBV7-6 TGTGCCAGCAGCTTAGAGTTTTCGAGCGGGGAGCTGTTTTTT CASSLEFSSGELFF
few TRBJ2-1 TRBD2 TRBV9 TGTGCCAGCAGCCAGACGGGACTAGAGGCCTACAATGAGCAGTTCTTC CASSQTGLEAYNEQFF
- TRBJ1-1 - TRBV10-3 TGTGCCACCACTACATCAACCAGAGACACTGAAGCTTTCTTT CATTTSTRDTEAFF
few TRBJ2-4 TRBD1 TRBV12-3/TRBV12-4 TGTGCCAGCAGCTACCGGGACAGAAAAAACATTCAGTACTTC CASSYRDRKNIQYF
- TRBJ2-1 - TRBV9 TGTGCCAGCAGCGTAGAGGGGGGGTACAATGAGCAGTTCTTC CASSVEGGYNEQFF
few TRBJ1-1 - TRBV3-1 TGTGCCAGCAGCCAGAGGGGGGGCACTGAAGCTTTCTTT CASSQRGGTEAFF
- TRBJ1-1 - TRBV6-5 TGTGCCAGCAGTTACGAGGTGGGAACTGAAGCTTTCTTT CASSYEVGTEAFF